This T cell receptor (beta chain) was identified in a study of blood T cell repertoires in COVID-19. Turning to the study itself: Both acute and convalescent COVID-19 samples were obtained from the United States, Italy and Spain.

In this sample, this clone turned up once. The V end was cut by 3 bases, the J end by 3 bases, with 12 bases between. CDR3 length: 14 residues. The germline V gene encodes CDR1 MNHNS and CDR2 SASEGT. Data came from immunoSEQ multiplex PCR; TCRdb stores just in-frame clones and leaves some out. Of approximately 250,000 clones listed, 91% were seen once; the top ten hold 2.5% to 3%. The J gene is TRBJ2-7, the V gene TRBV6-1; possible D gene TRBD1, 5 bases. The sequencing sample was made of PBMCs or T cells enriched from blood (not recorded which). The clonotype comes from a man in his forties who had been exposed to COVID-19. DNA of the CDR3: TGTGCCAGCAGTGAGAAGACAGCTAACTACGAGCAGTACTTC. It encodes CASSEKTANYEQYF.